This T cell receptor beta chain was identified during a study of identical twins. Study results and limitations: Analyses of zero insertions could be partly confounded by invariant MAIT and iNKT cells. The study found that models underestimated out-of-frame TCR alpha sharing in monozygotic twins.

In this sample, this clonotype turned up many times. Its target is not known. The CDR3 is made up of 12 amino acids. Trimming removed 7 bases from V and 4 bases from J; junction bases left unmatched: 3. Per germline, CDR1 DFQATT and CDR2 SNEGSKA (reference sequence). A universal primer binding site was introduced by template switching. The final cDNA contained unique molecular identifiers. TCRdb ran MiXCR on the 5' RACE reads and lists one entry per CDR3 protein. This table has roughly 630,000 distinct CDR3 sequences, around 7.4% appearing once. The sample was also linked to a second study, of yellow fever vaccine responses in identical twins. That paper notes: Twins' T cell vaccine responses reportedly looked partly convergent, partly personalized.

V gene TRBV20-1 combines with J gene TRBJ2-3, with 9 nucleotides matching TRBD2. The sequencing sample was made of PBMCs. The sequence was obtained from a woman under 30 in good health. The CDR3 is CSVAGEADTQYF. The DNA of the CDR3 is TGCAGTGTAGCGGGAGAGGCAGATACGCAGTATTTT.